These T cell receptor beta chains were read from a single sample in a study of Graves' ophthalmopathy and Graves' hyperthyroidism. Using its own MiXCR run on the multiplex PCR reads, TCRdb lists one record per CDR3 protein. The table has fewer than 650,000 distinct CDR3 sequences, around a fifth seen once; the top ten hold approximately 6.5%. The sequenced sample consisted of peripheral blood. These TCRs come from a woman younger than 35 with stable Graves' hyperthyroidism. Some clones in this sample may be carry-over from other donors' samples. Both conserved end residues are part of each CDR3. A D gene is named only where the DNA matches it firmly. Clone sizes are given selectively: once, few, many, or a class where the clone is expanded.

j_call | d_call | v_call | clone_size | cdr3_aa | cdr3_nt
TRBJ1-2 | NA | TRBV9 | many | CASSGPTGYGYTF | TGTGCCAGCAGCGGCCCGACGGGATATGGCTACACCTTC
TRBJ2-7 | NA | TRBV2 | many | CASRRAPGNYEQYF | TGTGCCAGCAGGAGGGCCCCGGGAAACTACGAGCAGTACTTC
TRBJ1-6 | NA | TRBV6-1 | NA | CASSEVGPNSPLHF | TGTGCCAGCAGTGAAGTGGGACCAAATTCACCCCTCCACTTT
TRBJ1-5 | NA | TRBV19 | many | CASHQLVGVGQPQHF | TGTGCCAGCCATCAGTTGGTGGGGGTCGGTCAGCCCCAGCATTTT
TRBJ2-7 | NA | TRBV28 | NA | CASSAPLGASTYEQYF | TGTGCCAGCAGCGCCCCGTTGGGGGCTTCAACCTACGAGCAGTACTTC
TRBJ2-7 | NA | TRBV12-3/TRBV12-4 | many | CASTEGIGPYEQYF | TGTGCCAGCACGGAGGGAATTGGGCCCTACGAGCAGTACTTC
TRBJ1-1 | NA | TRBV12-3/TRBV12-4 | many | CASSTINNRIPEAFF | TGTGCCAGCAGTACCATCAACAACCGGATTCCTGAAGCTTTCTTT
TRBJ2-2 | NA | TRBV6-2/TRBV6-3 | few | CASSGSRETNTGELFF | TGTGCCAGCAGTGGATCCCGGGAAACTAACACCGGGGAGCTGTTTTTT
TRBJ1-6 | NA | TRBV6-1 | NA | CASSPDGRDSPLHF | TGTGCCAGCAGTCCAGACGGCAGGGATTCACCCCTCCACTTT
TRBJ1-1 | NA | TRBV9 | many | CASSPRQTNTEAFF | TGTGCCAGCAGCCCGAGACAGACTAACACTGAAGCTTTCTTT
TRBJ2-5 | NA | TRBV12-3/TRBV12-4 | medium-sized | CASSLGETQYF | TGTGCCAGCAGTTTAGGAGAGACCCAGTACTTC
TRBJ1-5 | NA | TRBV27 | few | CASSLTPASNQPQHF | TGTGCCAGCAGTTTGACACCGGCGAGCAATCAGCCCCAGCATTTT
TRBJ1-2 | NA | TRBV30 | NA | CAWSVGPGHYTF | TGTGCCTGGAGTGTAGGTCCAGGGCACTACACCTTC
TRBJ2-4 | TRBD1 | TRBV6-5 | many | CASSFSKGAENIQYF | TGTGCCAGCAGTTTCTCGAAGGGGGCAGAAAACATTCAGTACTTC
TRBJ1-5 | NA | TRBV24-1 | many | CATSDRGGDNQPQHF | TGTGCCACCAGTGATAGGGGGGGGGACAATCAGCCCCAGCATTTT
TRBJ2-7 | NA | TRBV6-1 | many | CASSEASGWAYEQYF | TGTGCCAGCAGTGAAGCGTCCGGTTGGGCCTACGAGCAGTACTTC
TRBJ1-5 | NA | TRBV6-1 | many | CASSEIVSNQPQHF | TGTGCCAGCAGTGAAATAGTTAGCAATCAGCCCCAGCATTTT
TRBJ2-5 | TRBD1 | TRBV7-8 | NA | CASSLDFSTTGVETQYF | TGTGCCAGCAGCTTAGACTTCTCGACGACAGGGGTGGAGACCCAGTACTTC
TRBJ1-5 | TRBD1 | TRBV6-2/TRBV6-3 | NA | CASSRTGDLNQPQHF | TGTGCCAGCAGCCGGACAGGGGACCTCAATCAGCCCCAGCATTTT
TRBJ2-5 | NA | TRBV7-2 | many | CASSLGGRQETQYF | TGTGCCAGCAGCTTAGGCGGCAGGCAAGAGACCCAGTACTTC
TRBJ1-6 | NA | TRBV6-5 | many | CASSYSGTTSPLHF | TGTGCCAGCAGTTACTCGGGGACAACTTCACCCCTCCACTTT
TRBJ2-7 | NA | TRBV12-3/TRBV12-4 | many | CASSFVSPYEQYF | TGTGCCAGCAGTTTTGTCAGTCCCTACGAGCAGTACTTC
TRBJ2-5 | TRBD2 | TRBV9 | many | CASSQPTSGGGETQYF | TGTGCCAGCAGCCAGCCCACTAGCGGGGGAGGGGAGACCCAGTACTTC
TRBJ1-5 | NA | TRBV12-3/TRBV12-4 | many | CASSFNQPQHF | TGTGCCAGCAGTTTTAATCAGCCCCAGCATTTT
TRBJ1-2 | NA | TRBV6-1 | many | CASSEESWASGYTF | TGTGCCAGCAGTGAAGAGTCGTGGGCCTCTGGCTACACCTTC
TRBJ2-5 | NA | TRBV6-1 | few | CASSEVGGGRGQETQYF | TGTGCCAGCAGTGAAGTCGGAGGGGGCCGTGGGCAAGAGACCCAGTACTTC
TRBJ1-1 | NA | TRBV5-1 | NA | CASSQSPRGNTEAFF | TGCGCCAGCAGCCAAAGTCCTCGCGGTAACACTGAAGCTTTCTTT
TRBJ2-7 | NA | TRBV6-1 | many | CASSQLPGAAEQYF | TGTGCCAGCAGCCAGCTCCCGGGGGCAGCCGAGCAGTACTTC